These T cell receptor beta chains were read from a single sample in a study of metastatic and nonmetastatic thyroid tumors. TCRdb recomputed clones from the PCR reads via MiXCR. The table lists approximately 12,000 clones, roughly a third of them singletons, with approximately 12% in the top ten. The sample comprised tumor tissue. The receptor set was obtained from a female donor with papillary thyroid cancer or a benign thyroid nodule (not recorded which). Some clones in this sample may be carry-over from other donors' samples. Both conserved end residues are part of each CDR3. A D gene is named only where the DNA matches it firmly. Some rows mark clone size as missing; the rest say once, few, many or name a class of expanded clone.

j_call,clone_size,d_call,v_call,cdr3_nt,cdr3_aa
TRBJ2-1,many,TRBD2,TRBV2,TGTGCCAGCGGTAGGACTAGCGGAGAGGATGAGCAGTTCTTC,CASGRTSGEDEQFF
TRBJ2-6,medium-sized,NA,TRBV6-2/TRBV6-3,TGTGCCAGCGGAACAGACGAGTCTGGGGCCAACGTCCTGACTTTC,CASGTDESGANVLTF
TRBJ2-6,NA,NA,TRBV5-1,TGCGCCAGCAGCTTGTGGGACCTTCAATCCGGGGCTGGGGCCAACGTCCTGACTTTC,CASSLWDLQSGAGANVLTF
TRBJ1-2,few,NA,TRBV25-1,TGTGCCAGAATCCTCAACGCTTACAGGGAAGGCTACACCTTC,CARILNAYREGYTF
TRBJ2-3,NA,NA,TRBV11-2,TGTGCCAGCAGCTCCCCTATTTTCGTGAGGGTCGGGACAGATACGCAGTATTTT,CASSSPIFVRVGTDTQYF
TRBJ2-7,few,TRBD1,TRBV27,TGTGCCAGCAGTTTAGGCACTACAGGGGACGTGAACGAGCAGTACTTC,CASSLGTTGDVNEQYF
TRBJ1-1,NA,NA,TRBV6-1,TGTGCCAGCAGTAGGTCGAACACTGAAGCTTTCTTT,CASSRSNTEAFF
TRBJ2-7,NA,NA,TRBV7-2,TGTGCCAGCAGCTTAGCCCCCGGGTCAGGGCGCGAGCAGTACTTC,CASSLAPGSGREQYF
TRBJ1-2,NA,NA,TRBV5-1,TGCGCCAGCAGCTTGGGACGGTATGGCTACACCTTC,CASSLGRYGYTF
TRBJ2-7,many,NA,TRBV9,TGTGCCAGCAGCGGACTTAACAGGGTTGAGCAGTACTTC,CASSGLNRVEQYF
TRBJ1-3,NA,NA,TRBV6-1,TGTGCCAGCAGTGAAGCGGGACCGGCCTCTGGAAACACCATATATTTT,CASSEAGPASGNTIYF
TRBJ1-5,NA,TRBD1,TRBV28,TGTGCCAGCAGCCCTACTGGACAGGGGGCCCAGCCCCAGCATTTT,CASSPTGQGAQPQHF
TRBJ2-1,once,NA,TRBV5-1,TGCGCCAGCAGCTTGGGCCCAGGCAATGAGCAGTTCTTC,CASSLGPGNEQFF
TRBJ2-7,few,TRBD2,TRBV2,TGTGCCAGCAGAAGCCGTTGGACTAGGGTCTACGAGCAGTACTTC,CASRSRWTRVYEQYF
TRBJ2-7,few,NA,TRBV2,TGTGCCAGCACGGTATTGGGGGACTTCGAGCAGTACTTC,CASTVLGDFEQYF
TRBJ2-7,large,NA,TRBV2,TGTGCCAGCAGTGAAGAAGGTGGGGCAACGTTTGAGCAGTACTTC,CASSEEGGATFEQYF
TRBJ1-4,NA,NA,TRBV6-1,TGTGCCAGCAGTCCGAGGGACAACAAAAAACTGTTTTTT,CASSPRDNKKLFF